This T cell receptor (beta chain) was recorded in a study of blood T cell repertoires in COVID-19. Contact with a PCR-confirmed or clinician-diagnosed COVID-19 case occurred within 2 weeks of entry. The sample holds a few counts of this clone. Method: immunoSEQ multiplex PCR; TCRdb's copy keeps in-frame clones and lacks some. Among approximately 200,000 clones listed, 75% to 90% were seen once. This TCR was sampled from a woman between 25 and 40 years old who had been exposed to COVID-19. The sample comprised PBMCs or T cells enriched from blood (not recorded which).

Here the CDR3 DNA reads TGCGCCAGCAGCTTGGCCACAGGGTCGGAGTGGCATTTT. Its protein is CASSLATGSEWHF. The J gene is TRBJ1-5, the V gene TRBV5-1, with D possibly matching TRBD1 (6 bases). The CDR3 runs 13 residues. V lost 0 bases, J lost 15 bases, and 16 bases lay in between. Germline V CDR1 and CDR2: SGHRS, YFSETQ.